This T cell receptor (beta chain) originates from a study of cytomegalovirus exposure and HLA in healthy donors (dated by TCRdb to the late 2010s). General notes on the study: According to an earlier analysis of around 600 of the donors, 150 million to 200 million T cells yielded 90 million to 140 million unique TCR beta sequences and around 280 Gb of sequence data. About 280 gigabases of sequencing data and 75 million to 85 million unique TCR sequences made up an early release that covered fewer than 650 HLA-typed donors. The genetic ancestry cluster associated with self-reported Caucasian donors included 70% to 85% of the 398 genotyped donors. The aim of the study was to test whether cataloging public T cell receptors could identify signatures of past pathogen exposure. The study used immunosequencing to profile the T cell repertoires of several hundred subjects and linked those repertoires to cytomegalovirus serostatus. Along with the roughly 610-subject first cohort, a separate validation cohort of over a hundred different subjects was used. To predict cytomegalovirus infection status, the study brought together high-throughput TCR immunosequencing, statistical association of individual TCRs with disease status, and machine learning. In a later analysis, previously published TCR beta repertoires from about 670 donors were re-analyzed and high-resolution HLA genotyping was added so that TCR occurrence patterns could be studied. The later analysis used no new phenotypic data to find candidate immune exposures, relying instead on TCR beta sequences and their occurrence across donors. An earlier analysis of several hundred of the donors applied high-throughput TCR beta sequencing to assess whether each TCR beta V gene segment acted as functional or pseudogenic. Donor age, sex, ethnicity and CMV serostatus were compiled alongside the repertoire data. A later genetic analysis took genome-wide SNP genotypes for about 55% of the 666 donors and used that subset as a discovery cohort. All discovery cohort repertoires had been generated using a single sequencing platform. Class I and class II HLA loci were covered by the typing at four-digit resolution. Typing coverage differed by locus: A, B, C, DRB1 and DQB1 were typed in about 620-640 donors, DQA1 in about 500, DPA1 in approximately 610, and DPB1 in 450 to 480. Roughly 5 DR-DQ haplotypes were treated as single units for association and clustering because of strong linkage in the cohort. Across 300 to 500 genotyped donors of the cohort, an average of roughly 250,000 unique TCR beta nucleotide sequences per donor were sequenced, and roughly 17% of those sequences were non-productive.

Receptor amplification or capture employed the immunoSEQ multiplex PCR assay. A mixture of 60 forward primers for TCR Vbeta segments and 13 reverse primers for TCR Jbeta segments was used in the multiplex PCR. The CDR3 region of rearranged TCR beta genes was amplified from genomic DNA with a multiplex PCR assay. The amplified TCR beta libraries were sequenced on the Illumina HiSeq System as 87-base-pair reads. The original methods were these. A later analysis tallied tens of millions of unique TCR beta chains across the 700 or so repertoires, and about 10 million of those chains were shared by two or more donors. Raw reads were error-corrected and collapsed into unique sequences with a nearest-neighbor algorithm that merged closely related sequences to remove PCR and sequencing errors. V, D and J gene segments were assigned by aligning CDR3 sequences to IMGT reference sequences. For a sequence to be retained, a match of at least six nucleotides to both a V gene segment and a J gene segment was required. A rearrangement was called productive if the CDR3 had no stop codons and remained in frame with V and J, and every other rearrangement was called non-productive. CDR3 was defined by IMGT convention, running from the second conserved V-encoded cysteine to the conserved J-encoded phenylalanine. The earlier analysis of about 530 of the donors excluded any sequence lacking an unambiguous match to a single V gene segment. An earlier analysis of 550 to 650 of the donors classified V segments as functional when productive rearrangements were above 56.7% and as segregating when the standard deviation between donors was above 5%. A statistical classification framework was developed to diagnose cytomegalovirus status using the catalog of TCR beta chain sequences. In a later analysis, TCR nucleotide sequences were compared against IMGT/GENE-DB human TR gene sequences so that V and J genes could be assigned. In a later analysis, CDR3 sequences and most-parsimonious VDJ recombination scenarios were assigned using the TCRdist pipeline. A later analysis defined each TCR beta chain by its CDR3 amino acid sequence plus V-gene family, and excluded reads lacking a unique V-gene family. As a way to deal with suspected cross-contamination and a sequencing artifact, a later analysis dropped approximately 590 nucleotide sequences that were highly shared and had low generation probability. In a later analysis, a clonal expansion index was calculated for each public chain from normalized within-repertoire ranks of inferred template counts. In a later analysis, generation probabilities were computed with a VDJ recombination model fitted to out-of-frame rearrangements, and the resulting probabilities were checked against IGoR. In a later analysis, hypergeometric tests were used to score TCR-TCR, TCR-HLA and TCR-CMV co-occurrence, with a repertoire-size bias correction applied to TCR pairs. In a later analysis, false discovery rates were estimated by permuting HLA or CMV assignments 20 times. In a later analysis, co-occurring TCRs were grouped with DBSCAN, and TCRdist sequence similarity was added when clustering was performed within HLA-allele-positive subsets. Co-occurrence clustering excluded repertoires with fewer than 30,000 or more than 120,000 public chains, plus five with anomalous nucleotide sharing. The table was pulled from immuneACCESS by TCRdb, which kept in-frame rearrangements only. Such tables lose some clones; where checked, under half of the loss comes from unresolved V genes, and the rest has no known cause. V, J and clone size are those of that table, while D and trimming were read from the DNA. The sample table lists around 140,000 clones, around 78% of them with a count of one. The ten largest clones represent approximately 2.5% of the sample.

In total, 600 or so healthy bone marrow donors made up the cohort. All cohort members were sampled while nominally healthy, although unrecorded immune exposures were likely present. The donor tested CMV seropositive, placing the donor among the 250 to 350 seropositive members of the cohort. A peripheral blood sample was collected from each donor, and TCR beta sequencing was performed on peripheral blood mononuclear cells. The Qiagen DNeasy Blood Extraction Kit was used to extract genomic DNA from the blood cell samples. The CDR3 numbers 15 residues from cysteine through phenylalanine. Only CDR3 DNA remains: 45 bases, in frame from the first base. From a lookup of the germline V gene, CDR1 and CDR2 are MNHNS and SASEGT. V gives up 6 bases and J gives up 2 bases, and the segment between their germline ends measures 13 bases. The paper's findings and limits, for the study overall: It was suggested by the authors that the approach could potentially be generalized to other disease states and immunological phenotypes. In an earlier analysis of fewer than 700 of the donors, most TCR beta V segments appeared in productive rearrangements about 87% or about 30% of the time, broadly matching IMGT annotations. At a false discovery rate of 0.05, a later analysis linked around 17,000 TCR beta sequences to specific HLA alleles. Because counts were too low, some 16 rarely observed V segments, including chromosome 9 orphons, were excluded from the earlier analysis of several hundred of the donors. V-gene and J-gene trimming of TCR beta chains was associated with a missense DCLRE1C variant in a later genetic analysis, and the association was replicated in an independent cohort. Because some donors lacked HLA typing at each locus, the association tests relied only on the typed subset. Across donors, most TCR sequences were observed very rarely, whereas some public TCRs were present in many individuals. Most CMV-associated TCR beta chains appeared to be HLA-restricted in a later analysis, and the HLA associations seemed to be driven largely by CMV exposure. Compared with the 666-donor mean, donors in an Asian-associated ancestry cluster had fewer N-insertions in productive TCRs, according to a later genetic analysis. Strong co-occurrence of HLA alleles, especially DR and DQ, made assigning TCR associations to individual alleles difficult. The classifier was reported to diagnose cytomegalovirus status with high specificity and sensitivity in both the original and validation cohorts. A total of around 150 TCR beta chains were listed by the study as associated with cytomegalovirus. According to a later analysis, parvovirus B19, influenza, CMV and Epstein-Barr virus appeared linked to several top co-occurrence clusters. In vitro tests confirmed that three of the cytomegalovirus-associated TCR beta chains recognize cytomegalovirus antigens. For the cohort, immune exposure information was limited to CMV serostatus. Roughly uniform sequencing depth across donors was assumed in presence/absence analyses, although this assumption may not hold. A further reported finding was that TCR beta sequences accurately predicted the HLA-A and HLA-B alleles for most subjects in the first cohort. Correlated functional status among segregating V segments might reflect linkage disequilibrium, but an unknown experimental factor could not be ruled out. Some IMGT-functional V segments, including TRBV6-2 and TRBV6-3, could not be distinguished by the 87-base-pair reads and were therefore excluded. A cluster of highly shared sequence variants was judged likely to represent a technical artifact of the sequencing pipeline. A later analysis found that TCR association rates varied across HLA loci, with DRB1 alleles showing the most associated TCRs and HLA-C alleles the fewest. In a later analysis, HLA-associated TCR beta chains showed more clonal expansion and lower generation probabilities than non-associated chains that were equally common. In this cohort, only TCR beta chains were sequenced, and detectable features were limited by the absence of alpha or paired-chain data.

Points on this clone: What this receptor recognizes is not known. Qualities for individual bases were not recorded, and no much larger clone is one base off.

The sequence links TRBV6-1 to TRBJ1-4, with the D gene uncertain. The clonotype was recovered from a woman between 18 and 30 years old in good health and CMV-seropositive. The sample comprised PBMCs. The DNA sequence is TGTGCCAGCAGACGGACCGAGGGCACTAATGAAAAACTGTTTTTT. This translates into CASRRTEGTNEKLFF.